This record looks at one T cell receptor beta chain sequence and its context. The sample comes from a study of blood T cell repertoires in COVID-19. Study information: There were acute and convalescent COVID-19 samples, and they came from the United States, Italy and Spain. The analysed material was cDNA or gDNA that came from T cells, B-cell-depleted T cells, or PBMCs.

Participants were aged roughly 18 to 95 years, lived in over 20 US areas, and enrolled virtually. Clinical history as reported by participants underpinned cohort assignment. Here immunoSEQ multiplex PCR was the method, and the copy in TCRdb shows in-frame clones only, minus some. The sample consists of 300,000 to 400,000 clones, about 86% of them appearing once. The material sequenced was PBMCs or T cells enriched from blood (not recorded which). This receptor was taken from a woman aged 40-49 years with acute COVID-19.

As DNA, the CDR3 is TGTGCCAGCAGTTTGTCGACAGGCCCTGGATCACCCCTCCACTTT. Translating gives CASSLSTGPGSPLHF. The chain carries TRBV28 and TRBJ1-6, with D tentatively TRBD1 (6 bases). The V gene lost 3 bases and the J gene lost 10 bases, with 16 bases spanning the gap. Germline-derived CDR1 and CDR2 are MDHEN and SYDVKM. This CDR3 is built from 15 residues.